The rows below give T cell receptor beta chains drawn from one sample of a study of blood T cell repertoires in COVID-19. Sequencing was performed with immunoSEQ multiplex PCR; in TCRdb, only in-frame clones are kept and a portion is missing. The repertoire consists of around 230,000 clones, with around 83% occurring once and the leading ten covering 2% to 2.5%. The sample taken for sequencing was peripheral blood. The receptors originated from a man between 35 and 55 years old who had recovered from COVID-19. Both conserved end residues are part of each CDR3. A D gene is named only where the DNA matches it firmly. A clone size is listed for some rows: how often the clone was seen (once, few, many), or a class if it is expanded.

V	size	D	J	CDR3	DNA
TRBV27	-	-	TRBJ2-3	CASRTLTGVDTQYF	TGTGCCAGCAGGACCCTAACGGGAGTGGATACGCAGTATTTT
TRBV15	-	-	TRBJ2-2	CATSREGAPTGELFF	TGTGCCACCAGCAGAGAGGGGGCTCCCACCGGGGAGCTGTTTTTT
TRBV5-8	once	-	TRBJ1-2	CASSLDSNYGYTF	TGTGCCAGCAGCTTGGACAGTAACTATGGCTACACCTTC
TRBV27	-	TRBD1	TRBJ2-7	CASSTPGQGIYEQYF	TGTGCCAGCAGCACACCGGGACAGGGCATTTACGAGCAGTACTTC
TRBV6-1	once	-	TRBJ1-1	CASSESRNTEAFF	TGTGCCAGCAGTGAATCGAGGAACACTGAAGCTTTCTTT
TRBV5-1	-	-	TRBJ2-6	CASSLVVSGANVLTF	TGCGCCAGCAGCTTGGTCGTATCTGGGGCCAACGTCCTGACTTTC
TRBV7-9	-	-	TRBJ2-5	CASSLGALHRTQETQYF	TGTGCCAGCAGCTTAGGAGCGCTGCATCGGACTCAGGAGACCCAGTACTTC
TRBV4-3	-	-	TRBJ1-1	CASSQDRVGNTEAFF	TGCGCCAGCAGCCAAGACAGGGTGGGGAACACTGAAGCTTTCTTT
TRBV19	-	-	TRBJ1-2	CASSIPKFGVEGYTF	TGTGCCAGTAGTATCCCCAAATTTGGAGTGGAAGGCTACACCTTC
TRBV27	-	TRBD1	TRBJ2-2	CASRERGRVGELFF	TGTGCCAGCAGGGAAAGGGGGCGGGTCGGGGAGCTGTTTTTT
TRBV10-3	-	TRBD1	TRBJ2-3	CAISDEGANLDTQYF	TGTGCCATCAGTGACGAGGGGGCTAATTTAGATACGCAGTATTTT
TRBV6-2/TRBV6-3	-	-	TRBJ2-7	CASSSSSQGSPYEQYF	TGTGCCAGCAGTTCGTCGTCCCAGGGCTCTCCCTACGAGCAGTACTTC
TRBV10-3	-	-	TRBJ2-7	CAISESTSLSYEQYF	TGTGCCATCAGTGAGTCGACTAGTCTCTCCTACGAGCAGTACTTC
TRBV4-3	-	-	TRBJ2-7	CASSQDAGTYEQYF	TGCGCCAGCAGCCAAGACGCGGGGACCTACGAGCAGTACTTC
TRBV10-2	-	TRBD1	TRBJ1-5	CASSDRTGIGQPQHF	TGCGCCAGCAGTGACCGGACAGGGATAGGCCAGCCCCAGCATTTT
TRBV27	-	-	TRBJ2-7	CASRPTHLVYEQYF	TGTGCCAGCAGACCAACTCACCTCGTCTACGAGCAGTACTTC
TRBV5-8	-	TRBD1	TRBJ2-1	CASSFASDRAHEQFF	TGTGCCAGCAGCTTCGCCTCTGACAGGGCCCATGAGCAGTTCTTC
TRBV6-5	-	-	TRBJ2-1	CASSLLGVTSYNEQFF	TGTGCCAGCAGTTTACTAGGCGTAACCTCCTACAATGAGCAGTTCTTC
TRBV9	-	-	TRBJ1-2	CASSGWTSGNYGYTF	TGTGCCAGCAGCGGCTGGACCTCGGGGAACTATGGCTACACCTTC
TRBV14	many	-	TRBJ1-4	CASSQGGVELFF	TGTGCCAGCAGCCAGGGCGGGGTCGAACTGTTTTTT
TRBV5-1	-	TRBD1	TRBJ1-6	CASSFSGTATSPLHF	TGCGCCAGCAGCTTCTCCGGGACAGCGACTTCACCCCTCCACTTT
TRBV19	-	TRBD1	TRBJ1-1	CASIRTGLTEAFF	TGTGCCAGTATTCGGACAGGGCTAACTGAAGCTTTCTTT
TRBV12-5	-	TRBD1	TRBJ2-5	CASGRGQGAMETQYF	TGTGCTAGTGGCCGAGGACAGGGGGCCATGGAGACCCAGTACTTC
TRBV7-9	-	TRBD2	TRBJ2-3	CASSFVSGRAGDTQYF	TGTGCCAGCAGCTTTGTAAGCGGGAGGGCCGGCGATACGCAGTATTTT
TRBV7-9	-	TRBD1	TRBJ2-7	CASSRTGVPYEQYF	TGTGCCAGCAGCCGGACAGGGGTACCCTACGAGCAGTACTTC
TRBV7-2	-	-	TRBJ2-1	CASSYGRVGSYNEQFF	TGTGCCAGCAGCTACGGCAGGGTCGGGTCCTACAATGAGCAGTTCTTC
TRBV5-1	-	-	TRBJ2-7	CASSFPSGDGEQYF	TGCGCCAGCAGCTTCCCCAGCGGAGACGGCGAGCAGTACTTC
TRBV2	-	TRBD1	TRBJ1-5	CASVGQGAIQPQHF	TGTGCCAGCGTCGGACAGGGGGCGATTCAGCCCCAGCATTTT
TRBV5-1	-	TRBD1	TRBJ2-7	CASSFGSGTVSYEQYF	TGCGCCAGCAGCTTTGGGAGTGGGACAGTCTCCTACGAGCAGTACTTC
TRBV6-7	-	TRBD2	TRBJ2-7	CASSPQSPLAGHYEQYF	TGTGCCAGCAGTCCCCAATCCCCGCTAGCGGGACACTACGAGCAGTACTTC
TRBV19	-	TRBD1	TRBJ1-4	CASRGTGTEKLFF	TGTGCCAGTCGAGGGACAGGTACTGAAAAACTGTTTTTT
TRBV5-6	-	TRBD1	TRBJ1-6	CASSRRQGSYNSPLHF	TGTGCCAGCAGCCGTCGACAGGGATCCTATAATTCACCCCTCCACTTT
TRBV30	-	-	TRBJ1-1	CAWGPGPRGTEAFF	TGTGCCTGGGGCCCGGGCCCTCGCGGGACTGAAGCTTTCTTT
TRBV6-5	-	-	TRBJ2-2	CASSYSSGDTGELFF	TGTGCCAGCAGTTACTCGTCAGGGGACACCGGGGAGCTGTTTTTT
TRBV19	-	-	TRBJ1-5	CASSTQNSNQPQHF	TGTGCCAGTAGTACCCAGAATAGCAATCAGCCCCAGCATTTT
TRBV9	-	-	TRBJ1-5	CASSPRGDGAQHF	TGTGCCAGCAGCCCGCGGGGGGACGGAGCCCAGCATTTT
TRBV7-2	-	TRBD1	TRBJ2-7	CASSFGQGAKYEQYF	TGTGCCAGCAGCTTTGGACAGGGGGCGAAATACGAGCAGTACTTC
TRBV30	-	-	TRBJ1-6	CAWRRGFSPLHF	TGTGCCTGGAGGCGGGGATTTTCACCCCTCCACTTT
TRBV18	-	-	TRBJ2-7	CASSPPPGLEQYF	TGTGCCAGCTCACCACCACCAGGGCTCGAGCAGTACTTC
TRBV5-6	-	TRBD1	TRBJ1-1	CASSLNRGPNTEAFF	TGTGCCAGCAGCTTGAACAGGGGACCTAACACTGAAGCTTTCTTT
TRBV5-6	-	-	TRBJ1-2	CASSSDYGYTF	TGTGCCAGCAGCTCTGACTATGGCTACACCTTC
TRBV12-3/TRBV12-4	-	TRBD1	TRBJ1-1	CASRTTGGTEAFF	TGTGCCAGCAGGACAACAGGGGGCACTGAAGCTTTCTTT
TRBV6-5	-	TRBD1	TRBJ1-3	CASSYSGGTGDNPIYF	TGTGCCAGCAGTTACTCGGGTGGGACAGGGGATAACCCTATATATTTT
TRBV5-1	-	TRBD1	TRBJ1-2	CASSSEGQGGNGYTF	TGCGCCAGCAGCTCTGAGGGACAGGGTGGAAATGGCTACACCTTC